Here is one TCR beta chain with its context. In germline, CDR1 is SGHTA, CDR2 FQGNSA. The CDR3 runs to 14 residues. V was clipped by 5 bases and J by 9 bases, with 19 bases between them. Every bit of the isolated RNA underwent reverse transcription, so sequencing read expressed TCRB transcripts. Clones were read by immunoSEQ multiplex PCR, and TCRdb kept only the in-frame ones, dropping some. Among 130,000 to 150,000 clones listed, 9.2% were seen once. The sample is drawn from a study of beta chain features in type 1 diabetes. Study-wide context: All samples together contributed about 100,000,000 sorted cells for examination.

CD4+ naive, central memory, regulatory and stem cell-like memory cells were sorted via CD45RO/CCR7/CD25/CD127/CD95/CD27. The sample was central memory CD4+ T cells from blood. The sequence derives from a man younger than 35 in good health. The rearrangement links TRBV7-2 to TRBJ1-1, with a possible D match to TRBD1 (5 bases). In DNA form, the CDR3 reads TGTGCCAGCAGCCAAACCGGGGGATCTGGTAAAGCTTTCTTT. This sequence encodes CASSQTGGSGKAFF.